This paragraph reports one TCR beta chain. Its antigen is unidentified. TCRdb keeps only in-frame clones here, not all; method: immunoSEQ multiplex PCR. The sample carries 300,000 to 400,000 clones, roughly nine tenths recorded once. These data are taken from a study of Ad26.COV2.S vaccination and SARS-CoV-2 variants. Points from the study as a whole: Reported post-vaccination CD8+ and CD4+ T cell responses to spike showed substantial breadth.

CDR1 and CDR2 (germline): SNHLY, FYNNEI. This CDR3 contains 14 residues. The V end lost 5 bases, the J end lost 6 bases, and 17 bases lay between the germline ends. The material was peripheral blood, obtained after recovery from COVID-19. J is TRBJ2-7 and V is TRBV2, with TRBD2 as a possible D gene (5 bases). The receptor was isolated from a human donor who had recovered from COVID-19. The CDR3 DNA reads TGTGCCAGCAGTCGCTGGACGGAAGGAGGCGAGCAGTACTTC. Amino acid sequence: CASSRWTEGGEQYF.